This paragraph covers one T cell receptor beta chain sequence. What it binds is unknown. Being one base from a much bigger clone, this may be a read error. Patients were all untreated before their thyroid surgery. Authors' methods: To classify distant metastasis in papillary thyroid cancer, a model was built from CDR3 differences across clinicopathological groups. TCRdb reprocessed the PCR reads via MiXCR. These V and J calls originate from TCRdb's pipeline instead of the authors' own analysis. The table lists a few thousand clones, 20% to 25% of them singletons. This CDR3 has 15 amino acids. CDR1 is MGHRA and CDR2 is YSYEKL in the germline V gene. After removal of 2 bases from V and 8 bases from J, the junction contained 8 bases not matched to a gene. These data come from a study of metastatic and nonmetastatic thyroid tumors. Study details: From malignant and benign thyroid patients, repertoires in blood and in tumor or nodule tissue were compared.

Points from the study as a whole: When malignant thyroid tumors were compared with benign nodules, TCR beta diversity was reportedly significantly higher in the malignant tumors. This held in both blood and tumor samples.

This chain connects TRBV4-1 to TRBJ1-4; 7 nucleotides match TRBD1. The source of this sequence is a male donor with papillary thyroid cancer or a benign thyroid nodule (not recorded which). Some clones in this sample may be carry-over from other donors' samples. The material sequenced was tumor tissue. CDR3: CASSQSTGFGEKLFF. CDR3 in DNA: TGCGCCAGCAGCCAATCGACAGGGTTCGGGGAAAAACTGTTTTTT.